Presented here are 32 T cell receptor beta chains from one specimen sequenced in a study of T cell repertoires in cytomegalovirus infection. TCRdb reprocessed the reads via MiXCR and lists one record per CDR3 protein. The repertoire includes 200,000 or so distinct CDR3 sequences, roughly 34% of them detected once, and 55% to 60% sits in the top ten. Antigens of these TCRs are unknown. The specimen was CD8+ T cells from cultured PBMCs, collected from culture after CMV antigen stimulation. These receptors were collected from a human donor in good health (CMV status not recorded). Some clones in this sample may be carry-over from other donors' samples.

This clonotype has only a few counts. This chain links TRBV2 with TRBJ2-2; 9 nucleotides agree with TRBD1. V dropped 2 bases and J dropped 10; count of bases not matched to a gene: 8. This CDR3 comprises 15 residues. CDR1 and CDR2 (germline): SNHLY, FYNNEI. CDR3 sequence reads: CASSERTGEGLELFF. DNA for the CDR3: TGTGCCAGCAGTGAACGGACAGGGGAAGGATTGGAGCTGTTTTTT.

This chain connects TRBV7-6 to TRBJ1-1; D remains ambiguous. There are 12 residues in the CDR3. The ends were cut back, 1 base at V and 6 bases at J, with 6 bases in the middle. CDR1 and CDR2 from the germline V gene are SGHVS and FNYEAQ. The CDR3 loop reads CASSLGEAEAFF. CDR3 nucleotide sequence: TGTGCCAGCAGCTTAGGAGAGGCTGAAGCTTTCTTT.

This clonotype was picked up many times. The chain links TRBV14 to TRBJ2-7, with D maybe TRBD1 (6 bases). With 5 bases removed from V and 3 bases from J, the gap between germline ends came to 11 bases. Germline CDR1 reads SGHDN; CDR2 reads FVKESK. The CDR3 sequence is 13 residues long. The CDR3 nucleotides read TGTGCCAGCAGCGAATACAGGGACTACGAGCAGTACTTC. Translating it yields CASSEYRDYEQYF.

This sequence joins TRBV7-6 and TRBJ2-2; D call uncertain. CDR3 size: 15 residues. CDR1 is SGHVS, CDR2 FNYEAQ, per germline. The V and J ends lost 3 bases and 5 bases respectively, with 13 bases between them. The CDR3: CASSFTVLMTGELFF. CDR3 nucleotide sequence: TGTGCCAGCAGCTTTACGGTGCTCATGACCGGGGAGCTGTTTTTT.

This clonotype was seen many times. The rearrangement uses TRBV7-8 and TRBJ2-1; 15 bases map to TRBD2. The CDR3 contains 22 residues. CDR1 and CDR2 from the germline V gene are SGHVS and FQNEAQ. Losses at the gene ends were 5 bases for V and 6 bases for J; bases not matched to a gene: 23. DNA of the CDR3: TGTGCCAGCAGCGTAATTCCCGGGACTAGCGGGAGGAAACTTCAGTCCCGCAATGAGCAGTTCTTC. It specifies CASSVIPGTSGRKLQSRNEQFF.

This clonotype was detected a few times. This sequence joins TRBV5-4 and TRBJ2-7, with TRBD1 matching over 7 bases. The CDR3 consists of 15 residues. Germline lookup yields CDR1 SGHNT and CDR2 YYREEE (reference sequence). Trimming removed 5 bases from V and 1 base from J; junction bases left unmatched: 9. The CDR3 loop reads CASSDRDEVSYEQYF. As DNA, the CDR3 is TGTGCCAGCAGTGACAGGGATGAGGTTTCCTACGAGCAGTACTTC.

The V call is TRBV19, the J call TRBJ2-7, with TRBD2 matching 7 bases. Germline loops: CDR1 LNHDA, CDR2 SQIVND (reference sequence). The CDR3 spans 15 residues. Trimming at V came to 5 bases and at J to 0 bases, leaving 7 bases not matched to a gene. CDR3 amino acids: CASSLERGSSYEQYF. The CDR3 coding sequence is TGTGCCAGTAGTCTCGAGCGGGGAAGCTCCTACGAGCAGTACTTC.

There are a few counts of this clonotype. CDR3 residues: CATDYRDRGPRGELFF. DNA of the CDR3: TGTGCCACCGACTACCGGGACAGGGGTCCCAGGGGGGAGCTGTTTTTT. V is TRBV12-3 or TRBV12-4 and J is TRBJ2-2; 10 bases match TRBD1. The CDR3 is 16 residues long. V lost 10 bases to trimming and J lost 8 bases; unmatched junction nucleotides: 16.

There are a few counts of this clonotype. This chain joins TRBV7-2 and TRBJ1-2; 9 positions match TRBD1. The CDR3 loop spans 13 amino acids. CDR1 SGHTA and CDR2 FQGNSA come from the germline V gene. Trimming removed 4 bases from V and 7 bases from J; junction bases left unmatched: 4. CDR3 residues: CASSSTGGSGYTF. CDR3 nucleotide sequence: TGTGCCAGCAGCTCCACAGGGGGCTCTGGCTACACCTTC. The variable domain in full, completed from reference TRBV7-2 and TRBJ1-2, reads GAGVSQSPSNKVTEKGKDVELRCDPISGHTALYWYRQSLGQGLEFLIYFQGNSAPDKSGLPSDRFSAERTGGSVSTLTIQRTQQEDSAVYLCASSSTGGSGYTFGSGTRLTVV.

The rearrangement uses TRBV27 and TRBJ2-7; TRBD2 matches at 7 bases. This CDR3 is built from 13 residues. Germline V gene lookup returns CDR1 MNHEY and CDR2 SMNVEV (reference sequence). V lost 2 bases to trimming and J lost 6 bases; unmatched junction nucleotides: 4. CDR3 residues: CASSLPAGVEQYF. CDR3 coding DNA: TGTGCCAGCAGTTTACCTGCGGGGGTCGAGCAGTACTTC.

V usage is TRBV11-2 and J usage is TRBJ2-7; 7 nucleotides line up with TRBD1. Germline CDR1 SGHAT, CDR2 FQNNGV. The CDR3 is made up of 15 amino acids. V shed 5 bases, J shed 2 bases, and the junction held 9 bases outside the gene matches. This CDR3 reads CASSLGTAWAYEQYF. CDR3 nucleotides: TGTGCCAGCAGCCTAGGGACAGCCTGGGCCTACGAGCAGTACTTC.

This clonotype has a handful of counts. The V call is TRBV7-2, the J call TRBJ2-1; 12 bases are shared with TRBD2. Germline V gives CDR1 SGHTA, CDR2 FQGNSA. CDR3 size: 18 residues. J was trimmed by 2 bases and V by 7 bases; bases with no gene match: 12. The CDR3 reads CASTRLAGASGPYNEQFF. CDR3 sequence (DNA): TGTGCCAGCACCCGACTAGCGGGAGCCTCAGGCCCCTACAATGAGCAGTTCTTC.

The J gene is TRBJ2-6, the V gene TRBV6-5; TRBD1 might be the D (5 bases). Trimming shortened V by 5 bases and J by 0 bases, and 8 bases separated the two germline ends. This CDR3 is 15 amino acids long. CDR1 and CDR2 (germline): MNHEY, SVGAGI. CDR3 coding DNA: TGTGCCAGCAGTAACCAGGGCTCTGGGGCCAACGTCCTGACTTTC. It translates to CASSNQGSGANVLTF.

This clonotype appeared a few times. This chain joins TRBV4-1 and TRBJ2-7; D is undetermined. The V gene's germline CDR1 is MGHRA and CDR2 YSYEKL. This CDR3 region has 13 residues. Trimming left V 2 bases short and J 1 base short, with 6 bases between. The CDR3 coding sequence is TGCGCCAGCAGCCAAAGCCAGTCCTACGAGCAGTACTTC. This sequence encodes CASSQSQSYEQYF.

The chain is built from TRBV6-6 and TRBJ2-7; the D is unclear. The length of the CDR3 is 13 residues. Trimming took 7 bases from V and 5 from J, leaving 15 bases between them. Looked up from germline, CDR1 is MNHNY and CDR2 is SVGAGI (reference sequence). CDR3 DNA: TGTGCCAGCAAAACGTCTCGGTTGGACGAGCAGTACTTC. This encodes CASKTSRLDEQYF.

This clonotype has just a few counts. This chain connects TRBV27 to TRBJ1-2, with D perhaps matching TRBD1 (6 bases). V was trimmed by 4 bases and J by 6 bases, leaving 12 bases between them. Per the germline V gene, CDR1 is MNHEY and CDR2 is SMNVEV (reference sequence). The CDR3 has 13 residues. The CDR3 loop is CASSYGQGNGYTF. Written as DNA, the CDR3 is TGTGCCAGCAGTTACGGCCAGGGGAATGGCTACACCTTC.

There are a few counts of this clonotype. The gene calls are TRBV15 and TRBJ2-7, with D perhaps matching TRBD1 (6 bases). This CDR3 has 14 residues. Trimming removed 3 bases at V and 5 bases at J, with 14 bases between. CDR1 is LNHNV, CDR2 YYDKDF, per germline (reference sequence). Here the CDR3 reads CATSREDSIHEQYF. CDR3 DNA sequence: TGTGCCACCAGCAGGGAGGACAGTATCCACGAGCAGTACTTC.

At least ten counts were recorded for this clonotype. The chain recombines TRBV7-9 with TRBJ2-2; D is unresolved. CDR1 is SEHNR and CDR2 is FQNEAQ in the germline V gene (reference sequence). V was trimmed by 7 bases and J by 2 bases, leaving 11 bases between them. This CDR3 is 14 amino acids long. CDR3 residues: CASNPLKNTGELFF. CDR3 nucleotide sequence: TGTGCCAGCAACCCCCTCAAAAACACCGGGGAGCTGTTTTTT.

CDR3 protein: CASSLQLNTEAFF. CDR3 DNA sequence: TGTGCCAGCAGTTTACAGTTGAACACTGAAGCTTTCTTT. The genes are TRBV27 and TRBJ1-1; D is uncertain. Germline V gene lookup returns CDR1 MNHEY and CDR2 SMNVEV (reference sequence). CDR3 length: 13 residues. Trimming took off 2 bases at V and 0 bases at J, with 4 bases between the two ends.

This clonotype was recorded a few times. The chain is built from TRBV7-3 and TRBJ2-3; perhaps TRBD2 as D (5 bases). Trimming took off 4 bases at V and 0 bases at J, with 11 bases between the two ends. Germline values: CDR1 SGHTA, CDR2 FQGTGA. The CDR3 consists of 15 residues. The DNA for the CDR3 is TGTGCCAGCAGCTCCTTGGGAGAAAGCACAGATACGCAGTATTTT. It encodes CASSSLGESTDTQYF.

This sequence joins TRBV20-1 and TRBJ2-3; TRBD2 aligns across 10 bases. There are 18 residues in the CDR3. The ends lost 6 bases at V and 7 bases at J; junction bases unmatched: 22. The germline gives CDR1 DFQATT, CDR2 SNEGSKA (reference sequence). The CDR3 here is CSAPSGGSGGPRPYTQYF. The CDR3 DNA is TGCAGTGCCCCCTCGGGGGGTAGCGGGGGGCCCCGACCTTATACGCAGTATTTT.

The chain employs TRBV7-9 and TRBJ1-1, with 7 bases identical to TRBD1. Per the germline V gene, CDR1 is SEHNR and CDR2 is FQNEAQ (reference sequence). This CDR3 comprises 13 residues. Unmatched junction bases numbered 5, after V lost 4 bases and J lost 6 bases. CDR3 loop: CASSSTGVPEAFF. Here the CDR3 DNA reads TGTGCCAGCAGCTCTACAGGGGTCCCTGAAGCTTTCTTT.

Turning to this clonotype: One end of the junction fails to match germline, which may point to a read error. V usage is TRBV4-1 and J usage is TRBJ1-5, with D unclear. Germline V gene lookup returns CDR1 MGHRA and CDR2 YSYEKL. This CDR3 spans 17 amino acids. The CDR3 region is CARSQESFQYSNQPKHF. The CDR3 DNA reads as TGCGCCAGAAGCCAAGAGTCTTTCCAATATAGCAATCAGCCCAAGCATTTT.

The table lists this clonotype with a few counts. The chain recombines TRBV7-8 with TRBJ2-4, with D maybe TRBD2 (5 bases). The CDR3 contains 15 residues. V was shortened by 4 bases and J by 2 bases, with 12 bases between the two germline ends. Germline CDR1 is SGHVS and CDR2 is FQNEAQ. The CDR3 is CASSSGLRPKNIQYF. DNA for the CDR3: TGTGCCAGCAGCTCCGGACTGCGGCCCAAAAACATTCAGTACTTC.

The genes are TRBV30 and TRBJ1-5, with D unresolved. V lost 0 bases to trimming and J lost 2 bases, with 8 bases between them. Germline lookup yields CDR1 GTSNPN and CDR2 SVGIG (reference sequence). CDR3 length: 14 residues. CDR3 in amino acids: CAWSVGQGNQPQHF. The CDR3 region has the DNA TGTGCCTGGAGTGTAGGGCAAGGCAATCAGCCCCAGCATTTT.

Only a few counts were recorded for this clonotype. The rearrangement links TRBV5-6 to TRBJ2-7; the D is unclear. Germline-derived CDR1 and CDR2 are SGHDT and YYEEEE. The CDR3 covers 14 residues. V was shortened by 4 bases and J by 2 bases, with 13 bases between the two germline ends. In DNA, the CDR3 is TGTGCCAGCAGCCCGGACCGGAACCCCTACGAGCAGTACTTC. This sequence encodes CASSPDRNPYEQYF.

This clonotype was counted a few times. The CDR3 DNA reads TGTGCCAGCAGCCTAGGAGCGGGGGGGCGGACCGGGGAGCTGTTTTTT. Protein product: CASSLGAGGRTGELFF. The gene calls are TRBV12-3 or TRBV12-4 and TRBJ2-2; 10 bases line up with TRBD2. V was pared by 6 bases and J by 5 bases, with 9 bases of the junction left unmatched. The CDR3 runs 16 residues.

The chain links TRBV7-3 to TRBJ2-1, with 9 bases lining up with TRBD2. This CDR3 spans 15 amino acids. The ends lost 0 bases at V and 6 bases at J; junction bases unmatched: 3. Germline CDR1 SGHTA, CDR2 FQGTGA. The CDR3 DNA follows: TGTGCCAGCAGCTTAACCGGGACTAGCCGCAATGAGCAGTTCTTC. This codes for CASSLTGTSRNEQFF.

In DNA, the CDR3 is TGTGCCAGCAGGTTGGTCGGGGACAGTGGAGGAAACACCATATATTTT. Its translation: CASRLVGDSGGNTIYF. This rearrangement joins TRBV12-3 or TRBV12-4 to TRBJ1-3; 7 positions agree with TRBD1. This CDR3 spans 16 amino acids. Trimming removed 6 bases from V and 4 bases from J; junction bases left unmatched: 12.

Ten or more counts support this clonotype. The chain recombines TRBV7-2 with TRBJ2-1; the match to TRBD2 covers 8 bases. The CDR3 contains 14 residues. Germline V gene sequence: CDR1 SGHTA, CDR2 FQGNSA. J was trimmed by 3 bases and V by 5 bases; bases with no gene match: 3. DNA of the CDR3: TGTGCCAGCAGCCAGGGACTAGGCTACAATGAGCAGTTCTTC. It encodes CASSQGLGYNEQFF.

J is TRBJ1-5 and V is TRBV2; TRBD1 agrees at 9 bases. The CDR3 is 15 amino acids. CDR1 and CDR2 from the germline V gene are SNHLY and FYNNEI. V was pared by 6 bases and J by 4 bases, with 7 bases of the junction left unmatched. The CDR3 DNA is TGTGCCAGCAGCAGGACAGGGGCCCTTAATCAGCCCCAGCATTTT. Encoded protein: CASSRTGALNQPQHF.

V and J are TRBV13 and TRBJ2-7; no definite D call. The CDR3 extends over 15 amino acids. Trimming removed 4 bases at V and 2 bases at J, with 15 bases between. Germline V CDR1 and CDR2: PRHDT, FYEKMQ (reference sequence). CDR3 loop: CASSSRDLGTYEQYF. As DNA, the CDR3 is TGTGCCAGCAGCTCCCGTGACCTGGGGACCTACGAGCAGTACTTC.